This T cell receptor beta chain was retrieved from a study of regulatory T cells in long-lasting Graves disease. The study's findings and limits: There were preferences for TRBV28, TRBJ1-2 and TRBJ2-5 in persistent disease.

Concerning this clonotype: The antigen is not known.

The TCR beta library used iRepertoire HTBI primers with Arm-PCR amplification of CDR3. Per the original methods: The samples included roughly 61 TRBV and 14 TRBJ segments. TCRdb fed the multiplex PCR reads into MiXCR, producing one record per CDR3 protein. TCRdb assigned the V and J calls; the authors' analysis was not used. The table lists approximately 310,000 distinct CDR3 sequences, over 15% of them singletons. Germline lookup yields CDR1 SQVTM and CDR2 ANQGSEA. Trimming took off 6 bases at V and 1 base at J, with 7 bases between the two ends. The CDR3 length is 11 residues. Time point in this sample: newly diagnosed GD, antithyroid drugs for less than 3 months. PBMC RNA served as the TCR library source. Roughly 10 milliliters of peripheral blood went into EDTA tubes.

This chain joins TRBV29-1 and TRBJ2-7; TRBD1 might be the D (6 bases). The sequence was collected from a female donor with Graves disease. Specimen: peripheral blood mononuclear cells (PBMCs), collected at new diagnosis, from a patient treated with antithyroid drugs. This CDR3 reads CSVGQSYEQYF. For the CDR3, the DNA is TGCAGCGTCGGACAGTCCTACGAGCAGTACTTC.